A selection of T cell receptor beta chains follows, all from one sample in a study of T cell repertoires in cytomegalovirus infection. These receptors have no known antigen. TCRdb reprocessed the reads with MiXCR, giving one entry per CDR3 protein. The sample consists of 700,000 to 850,000 distinct CDR3 sequences, over 25% of them appearing once. The sequencing used cultured CD8+ T cells from PBMCs, collected from culture after CMV antigen stimulation. The source of these receptors is a human donor in good health (CMV status not recorded). Some clones in this sample may be carry-over from other donors' samples. Both conserved end residues are part of each CDR3. The D gene is left open where the match is weak. Clone size appears in some rows only: once, few, many, or a class for an expanded clone.

d_call	j_call	clone_size	cdr3_length	v_call	cdr3_nt	cdr3_aa
-	TRBJ1-3	few	16	TRBV15	TGTGCCACCAGCAGAGATCGCTCCGTGGTCGGAAACACCATATATTTT	CATSRDRSVVGNTIYF
-	TRBJ1-4	few	16	TRBV9	TGTGCCAGCAGCGTAGGGCGGACGGCAACTAATGAAAAACTGTTTTTT	CASSVGRTATNEKLFF
TRBD1	TRBJ2-7	-	14	TRBV27	TGTGCCAGCAGCACAGGGACAGGGATCTACGAGCAGTACTTC	CASSTGTGIYEQYF
-	TRBJ1-5	many	13	TRBV12-3/TRBV12-4	TGTGCCAGCAGGCAAGGGGGCAATCAGCCCCAGCATTTT	CASRQGGNQPQHF
-	TRBJ1-3	few	15	TRBV14	TGTGCCAGCAGCCACAGGCAAAGCTCTGGAAACACCATATATTTT	CASSHRQSSGNTIYF
TRBD1	TRBJ2-2	few	16	TRBV7-3	TGTGCCAGCAGCTCCCCCGGACAGGCCAACACCGGGGAGCTGTTTTTT	CASSSPGQANTGELFF
TRBD2	TRBJ2-1	-	17	TRBV20-1	TGCAGTGCTAGTCCCAGCGGGGCGCTAAGCTCCTACAATGAGCAGTTCTTC	CSASPSGALSSYNEQFF
-	TRBJ1-1	-	13	TRBV7-3	TGTGCCAGCAGCTTTGTTGATGGGGACGAAGCTTTCTTT	CASSFVDGDEAFF
-	TRBJ1-1	few	13	TRBV4-1	TGCGCCAGCAGCCATGGGAACAGACCTGAAGCTTTCTTT	CASSHGNRPEAFF
-	TRBJ2-7	few	13	TRBV10-3	TGTGCCATCAGTGTCAGGACAGACTACGAGCAGTACTTC	CAISVRTDYEQYF
-	TRBJ2-6	many	14	TRBV19	TGTGCCAGTAACAGGGAAAGTGGGGCCAACGTCCTGACTTTC	CASNRESGANVLTF
TRBD1	TRBJ1-5	few	15	TRBV6-5	TGTGCCAGCAGAACAGACAGGGATCCATACCAGCCCCAGCATTTT	CASRTDRDPYQPQHF
-	TRBJ1-2	-	15	TRBV4-1	TGCGCCAGCAGCCAAGATCACAGGGTGACGGATGGCTACACCTTC	CASSQDHRVTDGYTF
TRBD1	TRBJ1-2	-	15	TRBV12-3/TRBV12-4	TGTGCCAGCAGTCCCACCCCCCAGGGGGACTATGGCTACACCTTC	CASSPTPQGDYGYTF
TRBD1	TRBJ2-1	-	15	TRBV11-3	TGTGCCAGCAGCCCTCGGGAGACAGGGGGCCATGAGCAGTTCTTC	CASSPRETGGHEQFF
-	TRBJ2-7	few	15	TRBV7-7	TGTGCTAGCAGCTTAGGCCCAGCCAGCTCCTACGAGCAGTACTTC	CASSLGPASSYEQYF
-	TRBJ2-1	few	16	TRBV7-6	TGTGCTAGCAGCCGCTATTCAGGGGTCTCCTACAATGAGCAGTTCTTC	CASSRYSGVSYNEQFF
-	TRBJ2-2	-	16	TRBV12-3/TRBV12-4	-	CASSSSAQSNTGELFF
-	TRBJ2-5	many	16	TRBV7-6	TGTGCCAGCAGCTGGGGCGGACCAAGCTTGAAGGAGACCCAGTACTTC	CASSWGGPSLKETQYF
-	TRBJ2-5	-	15	TRBV28	TGTGCCAGCAGAAGGGGGGGGCTCCACGGGTCGGACCAGTACTTC	CASRRGGLHGSDQYF
TRBD1	TRBJ2-2	few	17	TRBV7-6	TGTGCCAGCAGCTTAGTGTCTGGACAGGGGTACACCGGGGAGCTGTTTTTT	CASSLVSGQGYTGELFF
-	TRBJ1-3	-	14	TRBV5-5	TGTGCCAGCAGCTTGGCTGGAATTGGAAACACCATATATTTT	CASSLAGIGNTIYF
-	TRBJ1-1	-	15	TRBV4-2	TGTGCCAGCAGCCAAGGACCCGCGGAGAGGACTGAAGCTTTCTTT	CASSQGPAERTEAFF
TRBD1	TRBJ1-1	few	14	TRBV19	TGTGCCAGTACAAAGGGGGCGGGAAAAACTGAAGCTTTCTTT	CASTKGAGKTEAFF
TRBD1	TRBJ1-6	few	18	TRBV11-2	TGTGCCAGCAGCCCAACCCAGGAACAGGGGGCATTACTGTCACCCCTCCACTTT	CASSPTQEQGALLSPLHF
-	TRBJ2-2	many	18	TRBV7-6	TGTGCCAGCAGCTCCGCCAGAATTACAGCAGCGAACACCGGGGAGCTGTTTTTT	CASSSARITAANTGELFF
-	TRBJ2-3	few	18	TRBV7-6	TGTGCCAGCAGCTCCGGTTCCTTGTTGGGGGGAATAACAGATACGCAGTATTTT	CASSSGSLLGGITDTQYF
-	TRBJ2-1	-	15	TRBV18	TGTGCCAGCTCACCCCCAGGGTCAATGCGGGATGAGCAGTTCTTC	CASSPPGSMRDEQFF
-	TRBJ2-7	-	18	TRBV27	TGTGCCAGCAGTTCGTGGGGGGGACAGGAGGGTTCATTCTACGAGCAGTACTTC	CASSSWGGQEGSFYEQYF
TRBD1	TRBJ2-3	few	18	TRBV12-3/TRBV12-4	TGTGCCAGCAGTTTCGCTACTGGGACAGGGGTCAGGGAAGATACGCAGTATTTT	CASSFATGTGVREDTQYF
TRBD1	TRBJ1-6	few	18	TRBV27	TGTGCCAGCAGTTTATGGGTCCCGGGACAGGGATTGACTTCACCCCTCCACTTT	CASSLWVPGQGLTSPLHF
-	TRBJ1-2	-	14	TRBV7-9	TGTGCCAGCAGCAAAGGGGAAAGCTACTATGGCTACACCTTC	CASSKGESYYGYTF
-	TRBJ2-3	once	17	TRBV19	TGTGCCAGTAGTCGGGATATCGGGGGTCCCGGCACAGATACGCAGTATTTT	CASSRDIGGPGTDTQYF
-	TRBJ2-1	many	15	TRBV7-6	TGTGCCAGCAGCTTAGCTCCAGGGACCTACAATGAGCAGTTCTTC	CASSLAPGTYNEQFF
-	TRBJ1-4	many	14	TRBV7-8	TGTGCCAGCAGCTTAAACGAAGGGGACGAAAAACTGTTTTTT	CASSLNEGDEKLFF
TRBD2	TRBJ2-5	-	17	TRBV13	TGTGCCAGCAGCACACGTGGGGCTAGCGGGGGGCGAGAGACCCAGTACTTC	CASSTRGASGGRETQYF
-	TRBJ1-1	few	18	TRBV7-3	TGTGCCAGCAGCTTAACGTCGAGGCTGGAGGGGATTTGGACTGAAGCTTTCTTT	CASSLTSRLEGIWTEAFF
-	TRBJ2-1	-	18	TRBV6-2/TRBV6-3	TGTGCCAGCAGTTACCCCACGAGTACCTTCCCTTCTGGCCATGAGCAGTTCTTC	CASSYPTSTFPSGHEQFF
-	TRBJ1-1	-	14	TRBV10-2	TGCGCCAGCATGGGCTACTCCGCGAACACTGAAGCTTTCTTT	CASMGYSANTEAFF
TRBD1	TRBJ2-7	many	17	TRBV7-6	TGTGCCAGCAGCTTAGAAGGTGGTGGGGACAGTACCTACGAGCAGTACTTC	CASSLEGGGDSTYEQYF
-	TRBJ2-1	few	14	TRBV4-1	TGTGCCAGCAGCCATTGGGAGGACATGAATGAGCAGTTCTTC	CASSHWEDMNEQFF
TRBD1	TRBJ1-6	many	16	TRBV4-1	TGCGCCAGCAGCCAAGCTGGGACAGGGAGTAATTCACCCCTCCACTTT	CASSQAGTGSNSPLHF
-	TRBJ2-1	-	11	TRBV6-2/TRBV6-3	TGTGCCAGCAGAGTAGACAATGAGCAGTTCTTC	CASRVDNEQFF
-	TRBJ2-7	-	14	TRBV7-6	TGTGCCAGCAGCTTCGATGCTGGAAACTACGAGCAGTACTTC	CASSFDAGNYEQYF
-	TRBJ2-5	-	14	TRBV27	TGTGCCAGCAGTTTTGATCCCAGGCCCCAGACCCAGTACTTC	CASSFDPRPQTQYF
-	TRBJ1-2	-	16	TRBV4-2	TGTGCCAGCAGCCAAGGGCAGGGTGAGATGGGTATGAGCTACACCTTC	CASSQGQGEMGMSYTF
-	TRBJ2-5	few	15	TRBV2	TGTGCCAGCAGTGAAAGTAATGGGAGGCAAGAGACCCAGTACTTC	CASSESNGRQETQYF
TRBD1	TRBJ1-5	few	13	TRBV29-1	TGCAGCGCTGAAGCAGGGGGAGGTCAGCCCCAGCATTTT	CSAEAGGGQPQHF